This TCR beta chain originates from a study of tumor and adjacent non-tumor tissue in lung cancer. Study context: Patients comprised about eleven adenocarcinoma, a couple of squamous cell carcinoma and 1 small cell lung cancer. Around 4 million productive TCRbeta reads were obtained per sample on average.

As concerns this clonotype: The antigen is unknown. A read error may be the cause here, since a much bigger clone is one base away. This likely comes from a read error, as the CDR3 has no conserved phenylalanine or tryptophan at its end.

A modified ARM-PCR protocol with three rounds of nested PCR amplified TCRbeta. Using its own MiXCR run on the multiplex PCR reads, TCRdb lists one record per CDR3 protein. Of 200,000 to 250,000 distinct CDR3 sequences listed, around 71% are singletons. The template was RNA from unsorted bulk tissue. This CDR3 comprises 12 residues. V was shortened by 9 bases and J by 8 bases, with 15 bases between the two germline ends. CDR1 is SGHNT, CDR2 YYREEE, per germline (reference sequence). Study-wide results and limits: Higher tumor TCR diversity was associated with shorter survival. Tumor repertoires had a smaller top 100 clone share than normal lung.

The sample was lung tumor tissue. The V call is TRBV5-4, the J call TRBJ2-1, with a possible D match to TRBD2 (7 bases). This sequence was found in a man between 60 and 75 years old with non-small cell lung cancer. The CDR3: CATGGPRDEQFL. The CDR3 DNA is TGTGCCACCGGGGGGCCGCGGGATGAGCAGTTCTTA.